Presented here are 16 T cell receptor beta chains from one specimen sequenced in a study of T cell repertoires in ileal Crohn's disease. Assay: immunoSEQ multiplex PCR; the TCRdb copy retains only in-frame clones and omits some. The table has about 62,000 clones, less than 90% seen once. Regarding time point: neoterminal ileum biopsy at postoperative endoscopy, about 6 months after surgery. The source material was ileal tissue. The receptors were gathered from an adult with Crohn's disease.

The chain links TRBV30 to TRBJ1-3; no firm D call. This CDR3 is 14 amino acids long. Germline CDR1 reads GTSNPN; CDR2 reads SVGIG (reference sequence). V dropped 1 base and J dropped 4 bases, with 11 bases sitting between them. This CDR3 reads CAWSETKEGNTIYF. The DNA of the CDR3 is TGTGCCTGGAGTGAGACCAAGGAGGGAAACACCATATATTTT.

The chain links TRBV5-6 to TRBJ2-7; possibly TRBD2 for D (6 bases). Deletions cut 4 bases from V and 1 base from J, with 15 bases between. Per germline, CDR1 SGHDT and CDR2 YYEEEE. The CDR3 covers 15 residues. The CDR3 protein is CASSRAGMRSYEQYF. CDR3 sequence (DNA): TGTGCCAGCAGCAGGGCGGGAATGAGGTCCTACGAGCAGTACTTC.

The chain recombines TRBV6-5 with TRBJ1-2; possible D gene TRBD1, 6 bases. Trimming stripped 7 bases from V and 6 bases from J, with 15 bases between. Germline V gene sequence: CDR1 MNHEY, CDR2 SVGAGI. The CDR3 totals 13 residues. This chain's CDR3 is CASTHGRGDGYTF. The CDR3 coding sequence is TGTGCCAGCACTCACGGGAGGGGGGATGGCTACACCTTC.

Comments on this clone: One end of the junction does not line up with germline, which may come from a read error. The chain has TRBV7-2 and TRBJ1-2, with D unresolved. Germline CDR1 is SGHTA and CDR2 is FQGNSA. The length of the CDR3 is 14 residues. The CDR3 nucleotides read TGTGCCAGCAGTCCTCCCGGCGTGAACTATGGCTACGCCTTC. As protein: CASSPPGVNYGYAF. Supplemented by reference TRBV7-2 and TRBJ1-2, the full variable domain reads GAGVSQSPSNKVTEKGKDVELRCDPISGHTALYWYRQSLGQGLEFLIYFQGNSAPDKSGLPSDRFSAERTGGSVSTLTIQRTQQEDSAVYLCASSPPGVNYGYAFGSGTRLTVV.

This clone appeared a single time. The V and J genes are TRBV5-1 and TRBJ2-5; D not certain. Germline V CDR1 and CDR2: SGHRS, YFSETQ. CDR3 length: 14 residues. Trimming removed 6 bases from V and 2 bases from J, with 14 bases in between. CDR3 sequence: CASNRDSTQETQYF. CDR3 coding DNA: TGCGCCAGCAATAGAGACTCGACGCAAGAGACCCAGTACTTC.

This clone was detected only once. J is TRBJ2-5 and V is TRBV10-3, with D possibly TRBD1 on 5 matching bases. CDR1 and CDR2 (germline): ENHRY, SYGVKD. V lost 3 bases to trimming and J lost 5 bases, with 13 bases between them. The CDR3 is made up of 14 amino acids. The CDR3 DNA is TGTGCCATCAGTGATGGGGCGGTTATGGAGACCCAGTACTTC. The encoded protein is CAISDGAVMETQYF.

The chain carries TRBV18 and TRBJ1-1, with D possibly matching TRBD1 (6 bases). The CDR3 spans 18 residues. The V and J ends lost 6 bases and 3 bases respectively, with 26 bases between them. Germline V lookup: CDR1 KGHSH, CDR2 LQKENI. CDR3 in DNA: TGTGCCAGCTCTCAACTGACCCCAGGTGGGGGCCGGGACACTGAAGCTTTCTTT. Its translation: CASSQLTPGGGRDTEAFF.

The chain joins TRBV11-2 to TRBJ2-7, with D possibly being TRBD2 (6 bases). Trimming cost V 7 bases and J 5 bases, with 15 bases left between them. The CDR3 extends over 13 amino acids. CDR1 is SGHAT, CDR2 FQNNGV, per germline. The CDR3 loop is CASTLAGSDEQYF. CDR3 in DNA: TGTGCCAGCACCCTCGCGGGAAGCGACGAGCAGTACTTC. Drawing the rest from reference TRBV11-2 and TRBJ2-7, the complete variable domain is EAGVAQSPRYKIIEKRQSVAFWCNPISGHATLYWYQQILGQGPKLLIQFQNNGVVDDSQLPKDRFSAERLKGVDSTLKIQPAKLEDSAVYLCASTLAGSDEQYFGPGTRLTVT.

V gene TRBV4-1 combines with J gene TRBJ2-1, with 8 bases matching TRBD2. CDR1 and CDR2 from the germline V gene are MGHRA and YSYEKL. The CDR3 totals 16 residues. V shed 0 bases and J 4 bases; nucleotides not matched to a gene: 5. The CDR3 bases are TGCGCCAGCAGCCAAGACCTAGCGGGCATGTACAATGAGCAGTTCTTC. This gives the protein CASSQDLAGMYNEQFF.

CDR3 loop: CASSRVSGSKETQYF. In DNA form, the CDR3 reads TGTGCCAGCAGCCGTGTAAGCGGCTCAAAAGAGACCCAGTACTTC. The rearrangement uses TRBV7-9 and TRBJ2-5; weak D call: TRBD2 (5 bases). The V end was cut by 5 bases, the J end by 3 bases, with 16 bases between. This CDR3 spans 15 amino acids. The germline gives CDR1 SEHNR, CDR2 FQNEAQ (reference sequence).

In the case of this clone: A junction end diverges from the germline sequence, so it may reflect a read error. The rearrangement links TRBV5-6 to TRBJ1-3, with no clear D. The CDR3 spans 15 residues. Germline lookup yields CDR1 SGHDT and CDR2 YYEEEE. CDR3 sequence: CASSLAGNPGNTIYF. DNA of the CDR3: TGTGCCAGCAGCTTGGCGGGTAACCCTGGGAACACCATATATTTT.

The V and J genes are TRBV11-2 and TRBJ2-1, with unresolved D. The V end lost 1 base, the J end lost 7 bases, and 11 bases lay between the germline ends. The CDR3 is made up of 14 amino acids. Looked up from germline, CDR1 is SGHAT and CDR2 is FQNNGV. The CDR3 DNA sequence: TGTGCCAGCAGCTTAGCCGTCGTGTTTAATGAGCAGTTCTTC. Its translation: CASSLAVVFNEQFF.

CDR3: CASTDEGIRNQPQHF. CDR3 coding DNA: TGTGCCAGCACCGATGAGGGTATCCGCAATCAGCCCCAGCATTTT. The rearrangement links TRBV6-6 to TRBJ1-5; D unclear. V was cut by 7 bases and J by 2 bases, with 15 bases left in between. Germline V gene lookup returns CDR1 MNHNY and CDR2 SVGAGI (reference sequence). The CDR3 sequence is 15 residues long.

This chain joins TRBV7-9 and TRBJ2-1, with TRBD2 identical over 7 bases. In germline, CDR1 is SEHNR, CDR2 FQNEAQ (reference sequence). V was pared by 1 base and J by 0 bases, with 3 bases of the junction left unmatched. The CDR3 runs 16 residues. CDR3 loop: CASSLVREISYNEQFF. Here the CDR3 DNA reads TGTGCCAGCAGCTTAGTGCGGGAGATCTCCTACAATGAGCAGTTCTTC.

The rearrangement joins TRBV18 to TRBJ2-5, with D perhaps TRBD2 (5 bases). The CDR3 has 14 residues. Deletions cut 7 bases from V and 5 bases from J, with 17 bases between. Looked up from germline, CDR1 is KGHSH and CDR2 is LQKENI. CDR3 in amino acids: CASFRPGRGETQYF. CDR3 coding DNA: TGTGCCAGCTTTCGACCGGGCCGAGGGGAGACCCAGTACTTC.

The V and J genes are TRBV6-1 and TRBJ1-2, with a tentative D call TRBD1 (6 bases). The CDR3 runs to 19 residues. Germline assignment: CDR1 MNHNS and CDR2 SASEGT. Trimming stripped 4 bases from V and 2 bases from J, with 26 bases between. CDR3 DNA sequence: TGTGCCAGCAGTGGGCAACAACCGGGACATCAAAACTGGAACTATGGCTACACCTTC. Translation gives CASSGQQPGHQNWNYGYTF.